Presented here are 30 T cell receptor beta chains from one specimen sequenced in a study of blood T cell repertoires in COVID-19 (TCRdb year 2020). The library came from the immunoSEQ multiplex PCR assay. As stored in TCRdb, this immuneACCESS dataset retains in-frame rearrangements with V and J assigned. A fraction of the clones does not appear; measured against another copy, unresolved V genes explain less than half of the discrepancy, and the remainder lacks a known reason. For this sample the table gives more than 200,000 clones, of which 80% to 90% were detected only once. The top ten constitute 1.2% to 1.5% of the sample. The material sequenced was peripheral blood. The receptors stem from a woman aged 40 to 55 who had recovered from COVID-19.

This clone was found a few times. This rearrangement joins TRBV4-2 to TRBJ1-2; D unresolved. The CDR3 has 14 amino acids. Deletions cut 1 base from V and 1 base from J, with 7 bases between. From germline, CDR1 is LGHNA and CDR2 YNFKEQ. The CDR3 reads CASSQVLSNYGYTF. CDR3 nucleotide sequence: TGTGCCAGCAGCCAAGTCCTAAGTAACTATGGCTACACCTTC.

This chain joins TRBV5-1 and TRBJ1-2, with 7 bases aligning to TRBD1. Germline values: CDR1 SGHRS, CDR2 YFSETQ. The CDR3 has 15 amino acids. V lost 8 bases and J lost 5; bases outside the gene matches: 15. CDR3 sequence reads: CASNPSGTVDYGYTF. Written as DNA, the CDR3 is TGCGCCAGTAACCCCTCGGGGACAGTCGATTATGGCTACACCTTC.

This sequence joins TRBV14 and TRBJ2-7; possible D gene TRBD2, 6 bases. The CDR3 sequence is 15 residues long. Trimming removed 5 bases from V and 0 bases from J, with 14 bases in between. The germline V gene encodes CDR1 SGHDN and CDR2 FVKESK. CDR3 amino acids: CASSVLRGSSYEQYF. CDR3 sequence (DNA): TGTGCCAGCAGCGTACTTCGGGGGTCCTCCTACGAGCAGTACTTC.

The chain uses TRBV7-9 and TRBJ2-7, with 7 bases that match TRBD1. Germline CDR1 and CDR2: SEHNR and FQNEAQ (reference sequence). The CDR3 extends over 14 amino acids. The J segment lost 2 bases and the V segment lost 6 bases, leaving 7 bases of the junction unmatched. CDR3 region: CASSTGTVPYEQYF. In nucleotides, the CDR3 is TGTGCCAGCAGTACCGGGACAGTTCCCTACGAGCAGTACTTC.

The rearrangement uses TRBV6-5 and TRBJ1-2; maybe TRBD1 (6 bases). Deletions cut 6 bases from V and 3 bases from J, with 11 bases between. Germline V gene data show CDR1 as MNHEY and CDR2 as SVGAGI. The CDR3 loop spans 13 amino acids. The CDR3 region is CASSYREDYGYTF. CDR3 in DNA: TGTGCCAGCAGCTACAGGGAGGACTATGGCTACACCTTC.

V usage is TRBV11-2 and J usage is TRBJ1-1; 9 bases align to TRBD1. Per the germline V gene, CDR1 is SGHAT and CDR2 is FQNNGV. CDR3 length equals 16 residues. Unmatched junction bases numbered 10, after V lost 8 bases and J lost 0 bases. The CDR3: CASEHGQGKLNTEAFF. In DNA form, the CDR3 reads TGTGCCAGCGAACATGGACAGGGGAAGTTGAACACTGAAGCTTTCTTT.

This clone was seen only once. The J gene is TRBJ1-1, the V gene TRBV10-3; D might be TRBD1 (6 bases). CDR1 and CDR2 from the germline V gene are ENHRY and SYGVKD. V was trimmed by 8 bases and J by 2 bases, leaving 15 bases between them. The CDR3 spans 14 residues. CDR3 residues: CAIEQGPHNTEAFF. The DNA of the CDR3 is TGTGCCATCGAACAGGGCCCCCATAACACTGAAGCTTTCTTT.

The rearrangement uses TRBV5-1 and TRBJ2-2, with D possibly TRBD1 on 6 matching bases. Trimming pared 6 bases from V and 0 bases from J, leaving 15 bases between. Germline assignment: CDR1 SGHRS and CDR2 YFSETQ. This CDR3 region has 16 residues. CDR3: CASIPTGTSNTGELFF. DNA for the CDR3: TGCGCCAGCATCCCAACCGGGACATCGAACACCGGGGAGCTGTTTTTT.

This clone has only one observation. The chain recombines TRBV5-1 with TRBJ2-1; TRBD1 matches at 9 bases. The CDR3 loop spans 15 amino acids. V trimming: 5 bases; J trimming: 7 bases; junction bases outside the gene matches: 10. Germline assignment: CDR1 SGHRS and CDR2 YFSETQ. In DNA form, the CDR3 reads TGCGCCAGCAGTTCTACCGGGACAGGGAGTAATGAGCAGTTCTTC. Translating it yields CASSSTGTGSNEQFF.

The CDR3 region has the DNA TGTGCCAGCAGTTTTAGACAGGGGATGCGGACTGAAGCTTTCTTT. Encoded protein: CASSFRQGMRTEAFF. The chain has TRBV6-2 or TRBV6-3 and TRBJ1-1; 8 nucleotides align to TRBD1. Per germline, CDR1 MNHEY and CDR2 SVGEGT. The CDR3 is made up of 15 amino acids. V shed 4 bases and J 5 bases; nucleotides not matched to a gene: 9.

The rearrangement joins TRBV19 to TRBJ1-2; TRBD1 aligns across 9 bases. CDR1 and CDR2 from the germline V gene are LNHDA and SQIVND (reference sequence). The CDR3 spans 16 residues. Trimming removed 5 bases from V and 0 bases from J; junction bases left unmatched: 7. CDR3 sequence (DNA): TGTGCCAGTAGTGCAACAGGGGGCAGAGCTAACTATGGCTACACCTTC. Amino acids: CASSATGGRANYGYTF.

CDR3 residues: CASRESVASDTQYF. The CDR3 region has the DNA TGTGCCAGTAGGGAGTCCGTAGCCTCAGATACGCAGTATTTT. This chain uses TRBV19 with TRBJ2-3; D unclear. V lost 6 bases and J lost 4, with 14 bases in between. Germline CDR1 is LNHDA and CDR2 is SQIVND (reference sequence). The CDR3 sequence is 14 residues long.

This chain uses TRBV28 with TRBJ2-3, with D unclear. Trimming stripped 6 bases from V and 6 bases from J, with 7 bases between. Germline V gene lookup returns CDR1 MDHEN and CDR2 SYDVKM. The CDR3 is made up of 11 amino acids. The CDR3 loop is CASSTSDTQYF. CDR3 in DNA: TGTGCCAGCAGCACGAGCGATACGCAGTATTTT.

The rearrangement links TRBV4-1 to TRBJ2-7, with TRBD2 matching 9 bases. Germline-derived CDR1 and CDR2 are MGHRA and YSYEKL. The CDR3 extends over 19 amino acids. V was pared by 0 bases and J by 0 bases, with 12 bases of the junction left unmatched. Written as DNA, the CDR3 is TGCGCCAGCAGCCAAGATTCCGTTGGTCCTAGCGGGGACTCCTACGAGCAGTACTTC. It codes for CASSQDSVGPSGDSYEQYF.

The chain is built from TRBV5-1 and TRBJ2-2, with a possible D match to TRBD2 (5 bases). The CDR3 sequence is 14 residues long. V was shortened by 5 bases and J by 7 bases, with 15 bases between the two germline ends. Germline V gene lookup returns CDR1 SGHRS and CDR2 YFSETQ. As DNA, the CDR3 is TGCGCCAGCAGAATACAGCCTGAGGGCGGGGAGCTGTTTTTT. This gives the protein CASRIQPEGGELFF.

V is TRBV21-1 and J is TRBJ1-5; TRBD1 was called by the table and not checked on the DNA. TRBV21-1 is a documented pseudogene. This CDR3 contains 13 residues. CDR3 protein: CASSKGTNQPQHF. The CDR3, as DNA: TGTGCCAGCAGCAAAGGGACAAATCAGCCCCAGCATTTT.

This clone occurred once. The J gene is TRBJ2-2, the V gene TRBV19; 9 bases are a match to TRBD1. The germline V gene encodes CDR1 LNHDA and CDR2 SQIVND (reference sequence). V lost 1 base to trimming and J lost 3 bases; unmatched junction nucleotides: 15. CDR3 length: 20 amino acids. In DNA form, the CDR3 reads TGTGCCAGTAGTATAGGAAGGACCCAAACCTGGACAGGGGACACCGGGGAGCTGTTTTTT. Its protein product is CASSIGRTQTWTGDTGELFF. Drawing the rest from reference TRBV19 and TRBJ2-2, the complete variable domain is DGGITQSPKYLFRKEGQNVTLSCEQNLNHDAMYWYRQDPGQGLRLIYYSQIVNDFQKGDIAEGYSVSREKKESFPLTVTSAQKNPTAFYLCASSIGRTQTWTGDTGELFFGEGSRLTVL.

The chain carries TRBV14 and TRBJ1-5; 8 bases are a match to TRBD1. The V gene end was trimmed by 2 bases and the J gene end by 11 bases; junction bases not matched to a gene: 5. The CDR3 contains 13 residues. In germline, CDR1 is SGHDN, CDR2 FVKESK. CDR3 nucleotide sequence: TGTGCCAGCAGCCAACACGACAGGGGAGCCCAGCATTTT. Protein: CASSQHDRGAQHF.

The rearrangement joins TRBV2 to TRBJ1-1; the D is unclear. The CDR3 length is 13 residues. Germline V lookup: CDR1 SNHLY, CDR2 FYNNEI. V was shortened by 8 bases and J by 3 bases, with 13 bases between the two germline ends. The DNA of the CDR3 is TGTGCCAGCTTGGGAGATAGCGACACTGAAGCTTTCTTT. Translation: CASLGDSDTEAFF. Based on the CDR3 plus reference TRBV2 and TRBJ1-1, the full variable domain is EPEVTQTPSHQVTQMGQEVILRCVPISNHLYFYWYRQILGQKVEFLVSFYNNEISEKSEIFDDQFSVERPDGSNFTLKIRSTKLEDSAMYFCASLGDSDTEAFFGQGTRLTVV.

The genes are TRBV21-1 and TRBJ1-5; the D call in the table, TRBD1, was not verified against the DNA. TRBV21-1 is a pseudogene. The CDR3 sequence is 16 residues long. CDR3 sequence: CATPVVSLGEGEPQHF. CDR3 nucleotide sequence: TGTGCCACCCCCGTAGTATCGCTGGGAGAGGGGGAGCCCCAGCATTTT.

The rearrangement links TRBV3-1 (or the pseudogene TRBV3-2) to TRBJ2-7; 11 bases fit TRBD1. The CDR3 covers 15 residues. Germline CDR1 LGHDT, CDR2 YNNKEL (reference sequence). J gave up 5 bases and V 4 bases, and 7 bases lay outside the gene matches. The CDR3 protein is CASSRGTGGSHEQYF. As DNA, the CDR3 is TGTGCCAGCAGCCGAGGGACAGGGGGTTCCCACGAGCAGTACTTC.

V is TRBV3-1 (or the pseudogene TRBV3-2) and J is TRBJ1-6; TRBD1 is a possible D gene (5 bases). V was trimmed by 4 bases and J by 10 bases, leaving 17 bases between them. CDR1 and CDR2 from the germline V gene are LGHDT and YNNKEL (reference sequence). This CDR3 is 15 amino acids long. This chain's CDR3 is CASSPYAGQLSPLHF. The CDR3 DNA reads TGTGCCAGCAGCCCCTACGCAGGGCAACTGTCACCCCTCCACTTT.

The rearrangement links TRBV2 to TRBJ2-1, with D possibly TRBD1 on 5 matching bases. Germline V lookup: CDR1 SNHLY, CDR2 FYNNEI. This CDR3 is 14 amino acids long. V shed 3 bases and J shed 15 bases, with 21 bases lying between them. The CDR3 is CASSDVIVGQGWFF. DNA for the CDR3: TGTGCCAGCAGTGATGTTATTGTTGGTCAGGGTTGGTTCTTC.

This clone showed up just once. V is TRBV5-1 and J is TRBJ2-5, with TRBD1 as a possible D gene (5 bases). Germline-derived CDR1 and CDR2 are SGHRS and YFSETQ. Trimming cost V 8 bases and J 5 bases, with 13 bases left between them. CDR3 length equals 12 residues. CDR3 sequence reads: CASSPGLETQYF. The CDR3 DNA is TGCGCCAGTTCCCCAGGGCTGGAGACCCAGTACTTC.

The chain links TRBV2 to TRBJ2-7; D may be TRBD1 (5 bases). V was clipped by 7 bases and J by 6 bases, with 13 bases between them. The CDR3 consists of 12 residues. Germline-derived CDR1 and CDR2 are SNHLY and FYNNEI. In DNA, the CDR3 is TGTGCCAGCATGGACATATCTGGCGAGCAGTACTTC. Its translation is CASMDISGEQYF.

The chain uses TRBV18 and TRBJ1-1; D perhaps matches TRBD1 (6 bases). Germline V lookup: CDR1 KGHSH, CDR2 LQKENI. Trimming left V 0 bases short and J 1 base short, with 9 bases between. The CDR3 length is 15 residues. The CDR3 loop is CASSPPGRGNTEAFF. DNA for the CDR3: TGTGCCAGCTCACCACCCGGCAGGGGGAACACTGAAGCTTTCTTT.

The chain uses TRBV28 and TRBJ2-1; TRBD2 is a possible D gene (7 bases). Trimming cost V 3 bases and J 7 bases, with 22 bases left between them. Germline CDR1 and CDR2: MDHEN and SYDVKM. The CDR3 loop spans 17 amino acids. CDR3 amino acids: CASSFPLTGGRINEQFF. Here the CDR3 DNA reads TGTGCCAGCAGTTTCCCCCTTACGGGGGGCCGTATTAATGAGCAGTTCTTC.

The rearrangement links TRBV6-2 or TRBV6-3 to TRBJ2-4; TRBD2 is a possible D gene (6 bases). Trimming removed 6 bases from V and 6 bases from J, with 18 bases in between. Germline lookup yields CDR1 MNHEY and CDR2 SVGEGT. The length of the CDR3 is 15 residues. CDR3 sequence: CASSSSGGRGNIQYF. The CDR3 DNA is TGTGCCAGCAGCTCTTCCGGGGGACGGGGAAACATTCAGTACTTC.

This chain connects TRBV5-1 to TRBJ2-5; 12 bases agree with TRBD1. CDR3 size: 17 residues. J gave up 5 bases and V 4 bases, and 12 bases lay outside the gene matches. CDR1 is SGHRS and CDR2 is YFSETQ in the germline V gene. This chain's CDR3 is CASSALLGTGGRETQYF. CDR3 bases: TGCGCCAGCAGCGCGTTACTCGGGACAGGGGGCAGGGAGACCCAGTACTTC. Full variable domain (rest looked up from reference TRBV5-1 and TRBJ2-5): KAGVTQTPRYLIKTRGQQVTLSCSPISGHRSVSWYQQTPGQGLQFLFEYFSETQRNKGNFPGRFSGRQFSNSRSEMNVSTLELGDSALYLCASSALLGTGGRETQYFGPGTRLLVL.

The V and J genes are TRBV18 and TRBJ2-7; the D gene is possibly TRBD2 (5 bases). CDR1 and CDR2 from the germline V gene are KGHSH and LQKENI. The CDR3 is 12 amino acids. V lost 1 base and J 6 bases, leaving 7 bases between the germline ends. The CDR3 bases are TGTGCCAGCTCACCACAAGGGAGCGAGCAGTACTTC. Translating gives CASSPQGSEQYF.